The 32 T cell receptor beta chains reported below all come from one sample, sequenced in a study of blood T cell repertoires in COVID-19. Sequenced by immunoSEQ multiplex PCR; TCRdb stores in-frame clones only, minus some. Of 150,000 to 250,000 clones listed, 82% were seen once; the top ten hold 6.5% to 8.5%. The sequencing sample was made of peripheral blood. The receptors were sampled from a human donor with acute or convalescent COVID-19. The donor label of this sample is uncertain.

The chain uses TRBV11-2 and TRBJ2-7; 13 nucleotides match TRBD2. Losses at the gene ends were 1 base for V and 6 bases for J; bases not matched to a gene: 0. The CDR3 contains 14 residues. Germline lookup yields CDR1 SGHAT and CDR2 FQNNGV. The CDR3 DNA is TGTGCCAGCAGCTTAGGACTAGCGGGAGGCGAGCAGTACTTC. It is translated as CASSLGLAGGEQYF. Based on the CDR3 plus reference TRBV11-2 and TRBJ2-7, the full variable domain is EAGVAQSPRYKIIEKRQSVAFWCNPISGHATLYWYQQILGQGPKLLIQFQNNGVVDDSQLPKDRFSAERLKGVDSTLKIQPAKLEDSAVYLCASSLGLAGGEQYFGPGTRLTVT.

The chain combines TRBV2 with TRBJ1-1; a weak D match, TRBD1 (5 bases). The ends were cut back, 8 bases at V and 5 bases at J, with 12 bases in the middle. This CDR3 is 12 amino acids long. The germline gives CDR1 SNHLY, CDR2 FYNNEI. CDR3 DNA: TGTGCCAGCCGGCAAGGGGCGACTGAAGCTTTCTTT. Protein: CASRQGATEAFF.

The chain uses TRBV14 and TRBJ2-2; TRBD2 might be the D (6 bases). This CDR3 comprises 15 residues. Germline V gives CDR1 SGHDN, CDR2 FVKESK. The V end lost 6 bases, the J end lost 2 bases, and 13 bases lay between the germline ends. CDR3 amino acids: CASRPPGLNTGELFF. CDR3 coding DNA: TGTGCCAGCAGACCCCCGGGACTTAACACCGGGGAGCTGTTTTTT.

Written as DNA, the CDR3 is TGTGCCAGCAGCTTAGGAGTTGACACCGGGGAGCTGTTTTTT. It yields the protein CASSLGVDTGELFF. This chain joins TRBV7-9 and TRBJ2-2; D is ambiguous. V was cut by 1 base and J by 3 bases, with 6 bases left in between. The CDR3 has 14 residues. CDR1 is SEHNR and CDR2 is FQNEAQ in the germline V gene (reference sequence).

This rearrangement joins TRBV19 to TRBJ1-3; possible D gene TRBD1, 5 bases. Trimming pared 7 bases from V and 8 bases from J, leaving 18 bases between. The CDR3 contains 14 residues. Germline CDR1 LNHDA, CDR2 SQIVND (reference sequence). The CDR3 DNA is TGTGCCAGTACCATAAGAGGAGGGACGGACACCATATATTTT. It translates to CASTIRGGTDTIYF.

V usage is TRBV5-1 and J usage is TRBJ2-1; D is unresolved. Trimming shortened V by 7 bases and J by 5 bases, and 19 bases separated the two germline ends. Germline CDR1 and CDR2: SGHRS and YFSETQ. This CDR3 has 15 amino acids. CDR3 loop: CASFSQPTTNNEQFF. CDR3 nucleotide sequence: TGCGCCAGCTTTTCCCAGCCCACTACTAACAATGAGCAGTTCTTC.

The chain couples TRBV7-2 to TRBJ1-5; the D is unclear. The CDR3 is 14 residues long. Trimming removed 2 bases at V and 3 bases at J, with 8 bases between. The V gene's germline CDR1 is SGHTA and CDR2 FQGNSA. The CDR3 loop reads CASSLFGINQPQHF. CDR3 bases: TGTGCCAGCAGCTTATTCGGGATCAATCAGCCCCAGCATTTT.

The chain carries TRBV19 and TRBJ1-2; TRBD1 agrees at 8 bases. After removal of 6 bases from V and 4 bases from J, the junction contained 10 bases not matched to a gene. From germline, CDR1 is LNHDA and CDR2 SQIVND (reference sequence). CDR3 length: 15 amino acids. CDR3 sequence reads: CASRMGQGAGYGYTF. The CDR3 coding sequence is TGTGCCAGTAGAATGGGTCAGGGGGCTGGCTATGGCTACACCTTC.

J is TRBJ1-2 and V is TRBV5-5; D perhaps matches TRBD1 (5 bases). Trimming cost V 0 bases and J 3 bases, with 6 bases left between them. The CDR3 covers 13 residues. Germline V CDR1 and CDR2: SGHKS, YYEKEE (reference sequence). DNA of the CDR3: TGTGCCAGCAGCTTGGAACAGGACTATGGCTACACCTTC. It codes for CASSLEQDYGYTF. Using reference TRBV5-5 and TRBJ1-2 for the parts outside the CDR3, the full variable domain is DAGVTQSPTHLIKTRGQQVTLRCSPISGHKSVSWYQQVLGQGPQFIFQYYEKEERGRGNFPDRFSARQFPNYSSELNVNALLLGDSALYLCASSLEQDYGYTFGSGTRLTVV.

This clone came up a few times. The CDR3 spells CASSLETGFNEQFF. Written as DNA, the CDR3 is TGTGCCAGCAGCTTGGAGACAGGGTTCAATGAGCAGTTCTTC. V and J are TRBV7-9 and TRBJ2-1; 7 nucleotides line up with TRBD1. V was pared by 3 bases and J by 6 bases, with 5 bases of the junction left unmatched. Germline V gene lookup returns CDR1 SEHNR and CDR2 FQNEAQ (reference sequence). The CDR3 covers 14 residues.

CDR3 region: CASRGSGRKAEAFF. CDR3 coding DNA: TGTGCCAGCAGAGGGTCAGGGAGGAAGGCTGAAGCTTTCTTT. V is TRBV6-5 and J is TRBJ1-1; a possible D gene is TRBD1 (5 bases). Per germline, CDR1 MNHEY and CDR2 SVGAGI. The length of the CDR3 is 14 residues. V lost 6 bases and J lost 6, with 17 bases in between.

V gene TRBV2 combines with J gene TRBJ1-4; 8 nucleotides line up with TRBD1. V lost 5 bases and J lost 8; bases outside the gene matches: 10. Germline V gene data show CDR1 as SNHLY and CDR2 as FYNNEI. The CDR3 length is 15 residues. CDR3 DNA: TGTGCCAGCAGTAAAAACGCAGGGGGCCGGGAAAAACTGTTTTTT. Its protein product is CASSKNAGGREKLFF.

V is TRBV9 and J is TRBJ1-3; 8 bases agree with TRBD1. CDR3 length: 16 residues. Losses at the gene ends were 3 bases for V and 2 bases for J; bases not matched to a gene: 7. The germline V gene encodes CDR1 SGDLS and CDR2 YYNGEE. As DNA, the CDR3 is TGTGCCAGCAGCGGGGGGACAGGAACGACTGGAAACACCATATATTTT. Protein: CASSGGTGTTGNTIYF.

The chain links TRBV7-9 to TRBJ1-4; no definite D call. The V gene lost 5 bases and the J gene lost 7 bases, with 11 bases spanning the gap. Germline V gene lookup returns CDR1 SEHNR and CDR2 FQNEAQ (reference sequence). The CDR3 length is 13 residues. This chain's CDR3 is CASSRSGTEKLFF. CDR3 bases: TGTGCCAGCAGCCGTAGCGGAACTGAAAAACTGTTTTTT.

This chain links TRBV30 with TRBJ1-3; TRBD1 aligns across 10 bases. The CDR3 loop spans 12 amino acids. V dropped 7 bases and J dropped 4; count of bases not matched to a gene: 1. Germline V gives CDR1 GTSNPN, CDR2 SVGIG (reference sequence). The CDR3 region has the DNA TGTGCCTCGGGACAGGGGGGAAACACCATATATTTT. Translation gives CASGQGGNTIYF.

This chain connects TRBV27 to TRBJ2-2; D possibly corresponds to TRBD1 (6 bases). V was clipped by 1 base and J by 1 base, with 13 bases between them. Germline lookup yields CDR1 MNHEY and CDR2 SMNVEV (reference sequence). This CDR3 comprises 17 residues. The CDR3 loop is CASSLFFRGQNTGELFF. CDR3 in DNA: TGTGCCAGCAGTTTATTTTTTCGGGGACAGAACACCGGGGAGCTGTTTTTT.

The chain has TRBV11-2 and TRBJ2-1; 10 bases fit TRBD1. Germline-derived CDR1 and CDR2 are SGHAT and FQNNGV. Germline trimming cut 3 bases from V and 12 bases from J; bases unmatched to any gene: 5. The CDR3 contains 13 residues. CDR3: CASSFTGTGVQFF. CDR3 in DNA: TGTGCCAGCAGCTTCACCGGGACAGGGGTGCAGTTCTTC. The full variable domain, rest sourced from reference TRBV11-2 and TRBJ2-1, is EAGVAQSPRYKIIEKRQSVAFWCNPISGHATLYWYQQILGQGPKLLIQFQNNGVVDDSQLPKDRFSAERLKGVDSTLKIQPAKLEDSAVYLCASSFTGTGVQFFGPGTRLTVL.

The chain employs TRBV9 and TRBJ2-5, with TRBD1 matching 7 bases. Germline CDR1 is SGDLS and CDR2 is YYNGEE. The CDR3 runs to 14 residues. Trimming took 3 bases from V and 5 from J; bases not matched to a gene: 7. The CDR3 here is CASSGGTVVETQYF. In DNA, the CDR3 is TGTGCCAGCAGCGGAGGGACAGTTGTGGAGACCCAGTACTTC.

The chain is built from TRBV3-1 (or the pseudogene TRBV3-2) and TRBJ2-1; 8 bases match TRBD2. Losses at the gene ends were 4 bases for V and 5 bases for J; bases not matched to a gene: 7. CDR1 is LGHDT, CDR2 YNNKEL, per germline (reference sequence). CDR3 length: 15 amino acids. Here the CDR3 reads CASSPPTSGHNEQFF. The CDR3, as DNA: TGTGCCAGCAGCCCCCCCACTAGCGGACACAATGAGCAGTTCTTC.

CDR3 DNA: TGTGCCAGCAGTCAAGACAGGGCAGGGTACGAGCAGTACTTC. As protein: CASSQDRAGYEQYF. The chain combines TRBV11-3 with TRBJ2-7; 7 bases match TRBD1. Germline V gene data show CDR1 as SGHNT and CDR2 as YENEEA. The CDR3 covers 14 residues. V was clipped by 6 bases and J by 4 bases; unmatched bases: 9.

The chain links TRBV29-1 to TRBJ2-7, with a weak D call TRBD2 (6 bases). The CDR3 runs 12 residues. The ends were cut back, 7 bases at V and 7 bases at J, with 17 bases in the middle. Germline-derived CDR1 and CDR2 are SQVTM and ANQGSEA. CDR3 nucleotide sequence: TGCAGCGCCGTTGGGGGGACGGGGGAGCAGTACTTC. It yields the protein CSAVGGTGEQYF.

This chain links TRBV5-1 with TRBJ2-1; TRBD1 matches 12 bases. This CDR3 contains 15 residues. Losses at the gene ends were 4 bases for V and 8 bases for J; bases not matched to a gene: 7. Germline lookup yields CDR1 SGHRS and CDR2 YFSETQ. CDR3 DNA: TGCGCCAGCAGCGCGGGGACAGGGGGCCGGCATGAGCAGTTCTTC. Amino acids: CASSAGTGGRHEQFF.

The chain recombines TRBV6-4 with TRBJ2-1, with TRBD2 matching over 8 bases. Germline loops: CDR1 MRHNA, CDR2 SNTAGT. The CDR3 length is 14 residues. J gave up 4 bases and V 4 bases, and 3 bases lay outside the gene matches. The CDR3 nucleotides read TGTGCCAGCAGTGTTACGGGAGGGTACAATGAGCAGTTCTTC. It codes for CASSVTGGYNEQFF.

The rearrangement links TRBV11-2 to TRBJ2-2; D may be TRBD2 (6 bases). CDR1 is SGHAT, CDR2 FQNNGV, per germline. The CDR3 extends over 18 amino acids. Trimming took off 7 bases at V and 0 bases at J, with 21 bases between the two ends. The CDR3 loop reads CASTLGGYPPPNTGELFF. DNA of the CDR3: TGTGCCAGCACACTGGGAGGTTACCCCCCCCCGAACACCGGGGAGCTGTTTTTT.

V usage is TRBV7-9 and J usage is TRBJ1-6, with TRBD1 matching 7 bases. Germline V lookup: CDR1 SEHNR, CDR2 FQNEAQ (reference sequence). Trimming removed 6 bases from V and 7 bases from J; junction bases left unmatched: 9. The CDR3 sequence is 15 residues long. CDR3 sequence reads: CASRLSTGYNSPLHF. DNA of the CDR3: TGTGCCAGCAGACTTTCGACAGGGTACAATTCACCCCTCCACTTT.

The chain combines TRBV19 with TRBJ1-4, with TRBD1 matching over 9 bases. The CDR3 has 15 amino acids. CDR1 and CDR2 (germline): LNHDA, SQIVND (reference sequence). Germline trimming cut 5 bases from V and 1 base from J; bases unmatched to any gene: 2. CDR3 sequence reads: CASSPGQGTNEKLFF. Written as DNA, the CDR3 is TGTGCCAGTAGTCCGGGACAGGGAACTAATGAAAAACTGTTTTTT.

This chain joins TRBV5-4 and TRBJ1-4; D is uncertain. Germline values: CDR1 SGHNT, CDR2 YYREEE (reference sequence). There are 14 residues in the CDR3. The V and J ends lost 0 bases and 4 bases respectively, with 7 bases between them. CDR3 amino acids: CASSLARDNEKLFF. The CDR3 nucleotides read TGTGCCAGCAGCTTGGCTAGAGATAATGAAAAACTGTTTTTT.

The chain employs TRBV25-1 and TRBJ1-1, with 7 bases aligning to TRBD1. With 1 base clipped from V and 0 bases from J, the junction kept 2 bases outside the gene matches. The V gene's germline CDR1 is MGHDK and CDR2 SYGVNS. This CDR3 has 15 residues. The CDR3 sequence is CASSESGTVNTEAFF. CDR3 nucleotides: TGTGCCAGCAGTGAATCCGGGACAGTGAACACTGAAGCTTTCTTT.

This clone was seen a single time. V and J are TRBV24-1 and TRBJ2-7, with 10 bases identical to TRBD2. From germline, CDR1 is KGHDR and CDR2 SFDVKD. J lost 3 bases, V lost 1 base, and 2 bases had no gene match. The CDR3 sequence is 15 residues long. The CDR3 sequence is CATSDFASGSYEQYF. CDR3 nucleotides: TGTGCCACCAGTGATTTCGCTAGCGGGAGCTACGAGCAGTACTTC.

V and J are TRBV4-3 and TRBJ2-1; perhaps TRBD1 as D (6 bases). CDR1 and CDR2 from the germline V gene are LGHNA and YSLEER. Trimming removed 0 bases from V and 4 bases from J, with 16 bases in between. The CDR3 covers 17 residues. CDR3 residues: CASSQDLEDRTYNEQFF. The DNA for the CDR3 is TGCGCCAGCAGCCAAGATCTTGAGGACAGAACTTACAATGAGCAGTTCTTC.

The genes are TRBV28 and TRBJ2-2, with D perhaps TRBD1 (5 bases). The CDR3 extends over 15 amino acids. V lost 2 bases and J 2 bases, leaving 9 bases between the germline ends. Per the germline V gene, CDR1 is MDHEN and CDR2 is SYDVKM. For the CDR3, the DNA is TGTGCCAGCAGTTTAGTCCAGGGCAACACCGGGGAGCTGTTTTTT. Protein: CASSLVQGNTGELFF.

The chain recombines TRBV18 with TRBJ2-3, with 14 bases lining up with TRBD2. Looked up from germline, CDR1 is KGHSH and CDR2 is LQKENI. J gave up 6 bases and V 1 base, and 3 bases lay outside the gene matches. The CDR3 extends over 16 amino acids. CDR3 in DNA: TGTGCCAGCTCACCACGACTAGCGGGAGGGAGTGATACGCAGTATTTT. Translated, it gives CASSPRLAGGSDTQYF.